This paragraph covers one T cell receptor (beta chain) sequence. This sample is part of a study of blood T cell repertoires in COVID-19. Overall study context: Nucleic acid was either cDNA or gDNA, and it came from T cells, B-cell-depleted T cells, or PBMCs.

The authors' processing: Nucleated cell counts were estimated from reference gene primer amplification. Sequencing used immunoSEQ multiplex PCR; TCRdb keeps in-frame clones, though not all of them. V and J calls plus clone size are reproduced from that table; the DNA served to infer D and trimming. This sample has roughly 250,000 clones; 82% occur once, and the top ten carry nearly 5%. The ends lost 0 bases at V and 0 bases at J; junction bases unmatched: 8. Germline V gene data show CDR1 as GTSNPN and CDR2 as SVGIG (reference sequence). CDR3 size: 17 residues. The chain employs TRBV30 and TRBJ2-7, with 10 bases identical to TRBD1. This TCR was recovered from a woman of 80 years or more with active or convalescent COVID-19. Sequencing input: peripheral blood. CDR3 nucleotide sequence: TGTGCCTGGAGTGTTCTTCGAGGGACAGGGGACTCCTACGAGCAGTACTTC. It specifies CAWSVLRGTGDSYEQYF.